The 16 T cell receptor beta chains listed next were all sequenced from one sample in a study of T cell responses to AZD1222 COVID-19 vaccine. Sequenced by immunoSEQ multiplex PCR; TCRdb stores in-frame clones only, minus some. This sample has around 150,000 clones, with approximately 90% found just once. The sequenced sample was peripheral blood, obtained on day 0 of MenACWY control vaccination. These receptors all stem from an adult in good health.

This clone was observed once. DNA of the CDR3: TGTGCCACCAGCACAGAAAACACAGATACGCAGTATTTT. Amino acid sequence: CATSTENTDTQYF. This chain uses TRBV15 with TRBJ2-3; no clear D gene. This CDR3 is built from 13 residues. Trimming stripped 4 bases from V and 2 bases from J, with 7 bases between. Germline V lookup: CDR1 LNHNV, CDR2 YYDKDF (reference sequence).

V is TRBV11-3 and J is TRBJ1-2; 7 nucleotides align to TRBD1. V shed 5 bases and J 2 bases; nucleotides not matched to a gene: 2. The CDR3 has 13 residues. Germline V gene data show CDR1 as SGHNT and CDR2 as YENEEA. Written as DNA, the CDR3 is TGTGCCAGCAGCCCGGACAGGAACTATGGCTACACCTTC. Encoded protein: CASSPDRNYGYTF.

This clone was seen only once. The rearrangement uses TRBV4-1 and TRBJ1-1, with D tentatively TRBD1 (5 bases). Germline loops: CDR1 MGHRA, CDR2 YSYEKL. The CDR3 length is 15 residues. V was cut by 2 bases and J by 0 bases, with 10 bases left in between. The CDR3 loop is CASSQTGPMNTEAFF. CDR3 bases: TGCGCCAGCAGCCAAACAGGTCCTATGAACACTGAAGCTTTCTTT.

V and J are TRBV9 and TRBJ2-5, with a weak D call TRBD2 (5 bases). The CDR3 totals 14 residues. Germline V gene data show CDR1 as SGDLS and CDR2 as YYNGEE. Trimming shortened V by 0 bases and J by 5 bases, and 11 bases separated the two germline ends. CDR3 residues: CASSVVSRGETQYF. CDR3 sequence (DNA): TGTGCCAGCAGCGTAGTAAGTAGAGGGGAGACCCAGTACTTC.

V usage is TRBV9 and J usage is TRBJ2-5, with 7 bases aligning to TRBD1. Germline lookup yields CDR1 SGDLS and CDR2 YYNGEE. Trimming cost V 3 bases and J 0 bases; bases outside gene matches: 2. The CDR3 covers 14 residues. The CDR3 spells CASSAGQNQETQYF. The CDR3 nucleotides are TGTGCCAGCAGCGCGGGACAGAACCAAGAGACCCAGTACTTC.

The V gene is TRBV2, the J gene TRBJ2-7, with D possibly being TRBD1 (6 bases). Germline V gene lookup returns CDR1 SNHLY and CDR2 FYNNEI. The CDR3 totals 15 residues. V lost 7 bases to trimming and J lost 4 bases, with 20 bases between them. CDR3 sequence reads: CASNLSGQPNYEQYF. In DNA, the CDR3 is TGTGCCAGCAATCTTTCGGGACAACCTAATTACGAGCAGTACTTC.

The genes are TRBV5-6 and TRBJ1-2, with 7 bases matching TRBD1. The CDR3 extends over 13 amino acids. CDR1 SGHDT and CDR2 YYEEEE come from the germline V gene. Trimming at V came to 3 bases and at J to 9 bases, leaving 8 bases not matched to a gene. In DNA form, the CDR3 reads TGTGCCAGCAGCTATGGGACAGAACCCAGCTACACCTTC. It is translated as CASSYGTEPSYTF.

The rearrangement links TRBV18 to TRBJ1-1, with D hard to call. The CDR3 has 13 amino acids. Germline V gene data show CDR1 as KGHSH and CDR2 as LQKENI. V dropped 6 bases and J dropped 2 bases, with 10 bases sitting between them. Written as DNA, the CDR3 is TGTGCCAGCTCCCTACAGAGTAACACTGAAGCTTTCTTT. This gives the protein CASSLQSNTEAFF.

Written as DNA, the CDR3 is TGTGCCAGCAGCTTAGGCCACCAGGTCTACAATGAGCAGTTCTTC. Translation gives CASSLGHQVYNEQFF. The chain uses TRBV11-3 and TRBJ2-1; D is ambiguous. Looked up from germline, CDR1 is SGHNT and CDR2 is YENEEA. The germline V and J ends were trimmed by 1 base and 3 bases, with 10 bases remaining between them. The CDR3 has 15 residues.

The table lists this clone with a count of one. The rearrangement joins TRBV30 to TRBJ2-5; the match to TRBD2 covers 7 bases. V shed 2 bases, J shed 4 bases, and the junction held 4 bases outside the gene matches. The V gene's germline CDR1 is GTSNPN and CDR2 SVGIG (reference sequence). This CDR3 spans 13 amino acids. In nucleotides, the CDR3 is TGTGCCTGGAGTACTCCGGGAGGAGAGACCCAGTACTTC. Translated, it gives CAWSTPGGETQYF.

This rearrangement joins TRBV4-1 to TRBJ1-3; maybe TRBD1 (5 bases). V lost 3 bases and J 0 bases, leaving 9 bases between the germline ends. CDR1 MGHRA and CDR2 YSYEKL come from the germline V gene. This CDR3 has 15 amino acids. Here the CDR3 DNA reads TGCGCCAGCAGCCAGTATGGGGCCTCTGGAAACACCATATATTTT. It encodes CASSQYGASGNTIYF.

The J gene is TRBJ1-1, the V gene TRBV5-1, with TRBD1 as a possible D gene (5 bases). CDR1 SGHRS and CDR2 YFSETQ come from the germline V gene. V was cut by 1 base and J by 2 bases, with 12 bases left in between. The CDR3 has 15 amino acids. The CDR3 spells CASSLSAGRNTEAFF. As DNA, the CDR3 is TGCGCCAGCAGCTTGTCGGCAGGGAGAAACACTGAAGCTTTCTTT.

The V call is TRBV11-2, the J call TRBJ2-7, with 10 bases identical to TRBD1. Germline values: CDR1 SGHAT, CDR2 FQNNGV. The ends lost 0 bases at V and 5 bases at J; junction bases unmatched: 4. The CDR3 sequence is 15 residues long. The CDR3 coding sequence is TGTGCCAGCAGCTTAGAGGGGACAGGGGTCCACGAGCAGTACTTC. This sequence encodes CASSLEGTGVHEQYF. The entire variable domain, with the rest obtained from reference TRBV11-2 and TRBJ2-7, is as follows: EAGVAQSPRYKIIEKRQSVAFWCNPISGHATLYWYQQILGQGPKLLIQFQNNGVVDDSQLPKDRFSAERLKGVDSTLKIQPAKLEDSAVYLCASSLEGTGVHEQYFGPGTRLTVT.

The chain combines TRBV7-2 with TRBJ2-7, with 7 bases fitting TRBD2. The V gene's germline CDR1 is SGHTA and CDR2 FQGNSA. This CDR3 contains 16 residues. The ends lost 5 bases at V and 5 bases at J; junction bases unmatched: 15. CDR3 coding DNA: TGTGCCAGCAGCCCCCTGGGCGGGAGTGCCCGAGACGAGCAGTACTTC. It is translated as CASSPLGGSARDEQYF.

This clone has a handful of counts. The chain has TRBV11-3 and TRBJ2-1, with D possibly TRBD2 on 5 matching bases. The germline gives CDR1 SGHNT, CDR2 YENEEA. The length of the CDR3 is 17 residues. The V end was cut by 2 bases, the J end by 3 bases, with 17 bases between. The CDR3 region has the DNA TGTGCCAGCAGCTTAATGGAGGAGGACTTGATCTACAATGAGCAGTTCTTC. Amino acids: CASSLMEEDLIYNEQFF.

The J gene is TRBJ1-2, the V gene TRBV2; D is undetermined. V was clipped by 6 bases and J by 8 bases, with 10 bases between them. Germline V gene sequence: CDR1 SNHLY, CDR2 FYNNEI. There are 11 residues in the CDR3. The CDR3 region is CASRYPEGYTF. CDR3 coding DNA: TGTGCCAGCAGATACCCAGAAGGCTACACCTTC.